This section outlines one T cell receptor (beta chain) sequence together with its context. Its specificity is not known. The sample belongs to a study of PD-L1 blockade in urothelial cancer. Study conclusions and caveats: Durable benefit was linked to greater 3-week expansion of tumor-associated blood clones. Below-median pretreatment blood TCR clonality was a predictor of better survival.

Specified time point: peripheral blood 6 weeks after treatment start. Urothelial carcinoma affected the patients, and it was locally advanced or metastatic. Some clones are missing from TCRdb's copy, which holds only in-frame ones; the method was immunoSEQ multiplex PCR. The table shows about 120,000 clones, with roughly 88% occurring only once. V was pared by 4 bases and J by 4 bases, with 7 bases of the junction left unmatched. Germline assignment: CDR1 SGHKS and CDR2 YYEKEE (reference sequence). The CDR3 is made up of 16 amino acids. This sequence was found in a man aged 50 to 60 with urothelial cancer. Sequences were derived from PBMCs, sampled around atezolizumab (anti-PD-L1) treatment. The chain combines TRBV5-5 with TRBJ2-2, with TRBD1 identical over 10 bases. CDR3 sequence: CASSPGQGVVTGELFF. The CDR3 coding sequence is TGTGCCAGCAGCCCCGGACAGGGGGTGGTCACCGGGGAGCTGTTTTTT.